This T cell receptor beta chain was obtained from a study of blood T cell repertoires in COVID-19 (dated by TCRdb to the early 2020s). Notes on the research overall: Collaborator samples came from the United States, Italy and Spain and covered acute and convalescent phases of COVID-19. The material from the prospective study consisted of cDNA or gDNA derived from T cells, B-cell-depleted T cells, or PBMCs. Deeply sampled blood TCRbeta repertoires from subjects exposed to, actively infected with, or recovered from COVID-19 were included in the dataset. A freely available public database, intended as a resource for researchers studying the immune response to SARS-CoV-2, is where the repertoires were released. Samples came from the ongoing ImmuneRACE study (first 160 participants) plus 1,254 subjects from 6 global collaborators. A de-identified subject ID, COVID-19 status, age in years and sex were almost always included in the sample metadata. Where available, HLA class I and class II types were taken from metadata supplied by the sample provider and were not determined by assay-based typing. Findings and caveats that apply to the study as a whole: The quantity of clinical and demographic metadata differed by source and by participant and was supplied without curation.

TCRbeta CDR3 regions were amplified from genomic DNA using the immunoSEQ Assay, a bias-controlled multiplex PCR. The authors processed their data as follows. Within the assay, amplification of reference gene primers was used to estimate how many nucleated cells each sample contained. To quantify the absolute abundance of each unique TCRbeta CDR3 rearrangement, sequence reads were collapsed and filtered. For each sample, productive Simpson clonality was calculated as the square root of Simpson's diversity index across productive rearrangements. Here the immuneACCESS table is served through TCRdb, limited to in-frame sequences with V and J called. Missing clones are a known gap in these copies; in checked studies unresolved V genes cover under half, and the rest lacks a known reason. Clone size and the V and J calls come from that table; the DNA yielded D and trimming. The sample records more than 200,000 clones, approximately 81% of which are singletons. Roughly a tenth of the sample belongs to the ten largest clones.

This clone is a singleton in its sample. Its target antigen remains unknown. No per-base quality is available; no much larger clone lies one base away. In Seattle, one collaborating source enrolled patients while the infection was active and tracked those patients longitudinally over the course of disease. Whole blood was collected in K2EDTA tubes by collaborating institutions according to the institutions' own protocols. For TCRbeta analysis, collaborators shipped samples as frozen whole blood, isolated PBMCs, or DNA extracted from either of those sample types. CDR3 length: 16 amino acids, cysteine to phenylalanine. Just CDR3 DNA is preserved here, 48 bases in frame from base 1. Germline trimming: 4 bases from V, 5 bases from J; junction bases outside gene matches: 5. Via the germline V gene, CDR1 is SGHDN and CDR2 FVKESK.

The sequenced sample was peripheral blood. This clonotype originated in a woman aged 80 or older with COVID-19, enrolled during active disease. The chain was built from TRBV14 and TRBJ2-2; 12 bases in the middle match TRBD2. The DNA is TGTGCCAGCAGCCCGACTAGCGGGGGTGTAACCGGGGAGCTGTTTTTT. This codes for CASSPTSGGVTGELFF.